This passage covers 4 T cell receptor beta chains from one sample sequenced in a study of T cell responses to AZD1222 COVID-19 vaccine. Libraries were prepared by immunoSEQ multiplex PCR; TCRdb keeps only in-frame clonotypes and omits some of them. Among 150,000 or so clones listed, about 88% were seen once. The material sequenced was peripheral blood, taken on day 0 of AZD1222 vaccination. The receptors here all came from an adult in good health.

DNA of the CDR3: TGTGCCAGCAGTGGACAGACCTACGAGCAGTACTTC. Translated, it gives CASSGQTYEQYF. The rearrangement links TRBV2 to TRBJ2-7, with D possibly matching TRBD1 (5 bases). Germline values: CDR1 SNHLY, CDR2 FYNNEI. CDR3 length: 12 residues. Trimming took 4 bases from V and 2 from J, leaving 6 bases between them.

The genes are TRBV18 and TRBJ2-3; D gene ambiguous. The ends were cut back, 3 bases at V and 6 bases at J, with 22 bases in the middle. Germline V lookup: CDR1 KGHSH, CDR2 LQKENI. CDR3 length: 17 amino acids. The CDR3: CASSPSVNSISGDTQYF. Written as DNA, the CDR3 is TGTGCCAGCTCACCCAGTGTAAACTCCATATCGGGCGATACGCAGTATTTT.

The CDR3 reads CASSFSPNSPLHF. The CDR3 region has the DNA TGTGCCAGCAGTTTCTCCCCTAATTCACCCCTCCACTTT. V usage is TRBV27 and J usage is TRBJ1-6; no firm D call. This CDR3 spans 13 amino acids. The V gene lost 3 bases and the J gene lost 6 bases, with 6 bases spanning the gap. Per germline, CDR1 MNHEY and CDR2 SMNVEV (reference sequence).

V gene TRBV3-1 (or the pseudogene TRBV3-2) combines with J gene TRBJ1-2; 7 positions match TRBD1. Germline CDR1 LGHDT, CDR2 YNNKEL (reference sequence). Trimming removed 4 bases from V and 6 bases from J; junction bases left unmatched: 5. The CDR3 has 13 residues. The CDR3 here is CASSPRQGDGYTF. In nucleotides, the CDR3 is TGTGCCAGCAGCCCACGACAGGGAGATGGCTACACCTTC.